A single sample is the source of the 5 T cell receptor beta chains below, sequenced in a study of blood T cell repertoires in COVID-19. Assay: immunoSEQ multiplex PCR; the TCRdb copy retains only in-frame clones and omits some. The table has about 400,000 clones, roughly 86% seen once; the top ten hold 3%. What was sequenced was peripheral blood. These TCRs come from a human donor in a cohort sampled during active COVID-19.

This chain connects TRBV19 to TRBJ2-4; 8 bases match TRBD1. The CDR3 length is 15 residues. The trim removed 5 bases at V and 1 base at J, leaving 4 bases unmatched. Germline V CDR1 and CDR2: LNHDA, SQIVND (reference sequence). CDR3 protein: CASSSDRVAKNIQYF. CDR3 in DNA: TGTGCCAGTAGTTCGGACAGGGTGGCCAAAAACATTCAGTACTTC.

This sequence joins TRBV5-1 and TRBJ2-1; 8 positions agree with TRBD2. The CDR3 is made up of 14 amino acids. The junction had 1 base not matched to a gene; V was cut back by 0 bases and J by 5 bases. Germline CDR1 SGHRS, CDR2 YFSETQ. The DNA for the CDR3 is TGCGCCAGCAGCTTGGACGGGGGGGACAATGAGCAGTTCTTC. This gives the protein CASSLDGGDNEQFF.

The chain employs TRBV6-6 and TRBJ1-2, with a possible D match to TRBD1 (5 bases). This CDR3 has 14 amino acids. The germline CDR1 and CDR2 sequences are MNHNY and SVGAGI (reference sequence). V was pared by 8 bases and J by 6 bases, with 19 bases between. The CDR3 protein is CASWGGREGNGYTF. The CDR3 DNA follows: TGTGCCAGCTGGGGGGGACGGGAGGGCAATGGCTACACCTTC.

This chain uses TRBV24-1 with TRBJ2-2; TRBD2 matches at 7 bases. Germline CDR1 and CDR2: KGHDR and SFDVKD. The length of the CDR3 is 16 residues. The V and J ends lost 3 bases and 0 bases, in that order; junction bases with no gene match: 3. The CDR3, as DNA: TGTGCCACCAGTGATACAGCGGGATCGAACACCGGGGAGCTGTTTTTT. It translates to CATSDTAGSNTGELFF.

V and J are TRBV18 and TRBJ2-4; TRBD1 is a possible D gene (6 bases). The CDR3 runs 16 residues. CDR1 KGHSH and CDR2 LQKENI come from the germline V gene. Between the trimmed V and J ends, which lost 2 bases and 0 bases, there was a span of 11 bases. The CDR3 spells CASSPTGPLAKNIQYF. The DNA of the CDR3 is TGTGCCAGCTCACCAACAGGGCCCCTAGCCAAAAACATTCAGTACTTC.